This T cell receptor beta chain was sequenced in a study of identical twins. MiXCR, run by TCRdb on the 5' RACE reads, gives a single entry per CDR3 protein. The sample shows 350,000 to 600,000 distinct CDR3 sequences, 13% to 15% of them seen only once. As concerns this clonotype: Its antigen remains unidentified.

Study-level results: Cross-sectional statistics, not tracking of the same donors, supported the conclusions. Zero-insertion results could be subject to partial confounding by invariant MAIT and iNKT cells. Reduced insertions were recorded for abundant cord blood beta clonotypes, with no such pattern in memory repertoires.

CDR1 MNHEY and CDR2 SVGAGI come from the germline V gene. The V and J ends lost 2 bases and 4 bases, in that order; junction bases with no gene match: 9. The CDR3 totals 16 residues. Separately, the same data were catalogued under a study of yellow fever vaccine responses in identical twins. That source notes: The T cell response to vaccination in identical twins was reportedly partly convergent and partly personalized.

This receptor was obtained from a young woman in good health. Sequencing was performed on CD4+ T cells sorted from blood. The chain recombines TRBV6-5 with TRBJ2-7; the match to TRBD2 covers 9 bases. CDR3 in DNA: TGTGCCAGCAGTTACAATTCGGCGGGGGGGAATTACGAGCAGTACTTC. Encoded protein: CASSYNSAGGNYEQYF.